This T cell receptor beta chain was sequenced during a study of blood T cell repertoires in COVID-19. V lost 2 bases, J lost 8 bases, and 9 bases lay in between. The CDR3 is 13 residues long. Germline-derived CDR1 and CDR2 are MDHEN and SYDVKM. Profiled with immunoSEQ multiplex PCR; TCRdb holds only in-frame clones, not every one. Altogether some 56,000 clones are present, around nine tenths being singletons, with the ten largest covering approximately 6%. Sequencing was carried out using peripheral blood. The rearrangement uses TRBV28 and TRBJ1-4; TRBD1 is a possible D gene (5 bases). This sequence was found in a woman aged 55 to 70 with COVID-19, enrolled during active disease. CDR3 nucleotide sequence: TGTGCCAGCAGTTTAGGCAGGGCCGAAAAACTGTTTTTT. It translates to CASSLGRAEKLFF.